The 10 T cell receptor beta chains reported below all come from one sample, sequenced in a study of blood T cell repertoires in COVID-19. Sequencing was performed with immunoSEQ multiplex PCR; in TCRdb, only in-frame clones are kept and a portion is missing. This table holds around 200,000 clones, around 79% found once. Sequencing was done on a sample of peripheral blood. These receptors came from a woman aged 35 to 49 with COVID-19, enrolled during active disease.

The V call is TRBV11-3, the J call TRBJ1-4; maybe TRBD1 (5 bases). Trimming cost V 3 bases and J 7 bases, with 15 bases left between them. The CDR3 has 15 residues. The germline V gene encodes CDR1 SGHNT and CDR2 YENEEA. The CDR3 DNA reads TGTGCCAGCAGCTTCAGACAGCGGAGGGGTGAAAAACTGTTTTTT. It encodes CASSFRQRRGEKLFF.

This rearrangement joins TRBV9 to TRBJ2-2; D is undetermined. This CDR3 comprises 12 residues. Germline V CDR1 and CDR2: SGDLS, YYNGEE. V lost 0 bases, J lost 9 bases, and 6 bases lay in between. CDR3 bases: TGTGCCAGCAGCGTAGCCGAGAGGGAGCTGTTTTTT. It encodes CASSVAERELFF.

This clone was recorded a few times. The rearrangement links TRBV7-2 to TRBJ2-7; TRBD2 agrees at 8 bases. Germline trimming cut 3 bases from V and 0 bases from J; bases unmatched to any gene: 4. CDR3 length: 15 amino acids. Germline V gene sequence: CDR1 SGHTA, CDR2 FQGNSA. CDR3 nucleotides: TGTGCCAGCAGCTTCAGCGGGGGTCTCTCCTACGAGCAGTACTTC. Protein product: CASSFSGGLSYEQYF.

The chain couples TRBV4-1 to TRBJ1-6; tentatively, D is TRBD1 (5 bases). Germline V gene data show CDR1 as MGHRA and CDR2 as YSYEKL. The V and J ends lost 0 bases and 6 bases respectively, with 15 bases between them. The CDR3 is made up of 17 amino acids. This CDR3 reads CASSQDPQGISNSPLHF. CDR3 bases: TGCGCCAGCAGCCAAGATCCCCAGGGTATTAGTAATTCACCCCTCCACTTT.

The chain links TRBV2 to TRBJ1-3; TRBD1 might be the D (6 bases). V lost 6 bases and J lost 3, with 15 bases in between. CDR1 is SNHLY and CDR2 is FYNNEI in the germline V gene. There are 15 residues in the CDR3. CDR3 loop: CASREQGGNGNTIYF. The DNA for the CDR3 is TGTGCCAGCAGGGAACAGGGAGGAAATGGAAACACCATATATTTT.

The chain combines TRBV5-1 with TRBJ1-2; TRBD1 might be the D (6 bases). Germline V gene lookup returns CDR1 SGHRS and CDR2 YFSETQ. V lost 0 bases to trimming and J lost 2 bases, with 11 bases between them. There are 15 residues in the CDR3. In nucleotides, the CDR3 is TGCGCCAGCAGCTTGGTGAAGGGGGAAAACTATGGCTACACCTTC. Translating gives CASSLVKGENYGYTF.

The chain has TRBV11-2 and TRBJ2-3, with TRBD2 identical over 7 bases. This CDR3 comprises 16 residues. V was pared by 4 bases and J by 2 bases, with 9 bases of the junction left unmatched. Germline V gene sequence: CDR1 SGHAT, CDR2 FQNNGV. CDR3 amino acids: CASSSRLAAVTDTQYF. The CDR3 DNA is TGTGCCAGCAGCTCCCGACTAGCAGCGGTCACAGATACGCAGTATTTT.

The chain has TRBV6-1 and TRBJ1-1; 8 bases line up with TRBD1. V was pared by 0 bases and J by 12 bases, with 9 bases of the junction left unmatched. Germline assignment: CDR1 MNHNS and CDR2 SASEGT. CDR3 length equals 14 residues. CDR3 bases: TGTGCCAGCAGTGAAGCCGGTGGACAGGGCTGGACTTTCTTT. Translating gives CASSEAGGQGWTFF.

V gene TRBV7-6 combines with J gene TRBJ2-1; TRBD1 aligns across 8 bases. The V and J ends lost 4 bases and 12 bases, in that order; junction bases with no gene match: 8. This CDR3 has 13 residues. Germline CDR1 SGHVS, CDR2 FNYEAQ. In nucleotides, the CDR3 is TGTGCCAGCAGCTCCTCAGGGGGCGGTTGGCAGTTCTTC. Its protein is CASSSSGGGWQFF.

The chain uses TRBV6-5 and TRBJ2-2; the match to TRBD1 covers 7 bases. This CDR3 has 14 residues. Trimming at V came to 5 bases and at J to 4 bases, leaving 4 bases not matched to a gene. Germline V gene data show CDR1 as MNHEY and CDR2 as SVGAGI. For the CDR3, the DNA is TGTGCCAGCAGTCTTCCAGGGGGCACCGGGGAGCTGTTTTTT. Protein sequence: CASSLPGGTGELFF.